Each of the 23 T cell receptor beta chains below was sequenced from the same sample in a study of blood T cell repertoires in COVID-19. Here immunoSEQ multiplex PCR was the method, and the copy in TCRdb shows in-frame clones only, minus some. The data show 95,000 to 120,000 clones, approximately 82% seen once. The specimen sequenced was peripheral blood. Every receptor here comes from an older woman with acute or convalescent COVID-19.

The chain uses TRBV9 and TRBJ1-1, with 7 bases that match TRBD1. Trimming removed 4 bases from V and 0 bases from J; junction bases left unmatched: 9. Per germline, CDR1 SGDLS and CDR2 YYNGEE. The CDR3 is made up of 16 amino acids. The CDR3, as DNA: TGTGCCAGCAGCCCCTCTTCCGGGACAGTGAACACTGAAGCTTTCTTT. Residues: CASSPSSGTVNTEAFF.

Only a few counts were recorded for this clone. The genes are TRBV5-1 and TRBJ1-2; TRBD1 matches at 7 bases. The J segment lost 8 bases and the V segment lost 2 bases, leaving 6 bases of the junction unmatched. The CDR3 is 13 residues long. The germline CDR1 and CDR2 sequences are SGHRS and YFSETQ. The CDR3, as DNA: TGCGCCAGCAGCTTAACAGGGGAAGGAGGCTACACCTTC. This translates into CASSLTGEGGYTF.

The rearrangement joins TRBV28 to TRBJ2-1; 7 bases line up with TRBD2. CDR3 length: 16 amino acids. Trimming took 3 bases from V and 8 from J; bases not matched to a gene: 13. The germline V gene has CDR1 MDHEN and CDR2 SYDVKM. Here the CDR3 DNA reads TGTGCCAGCAGTTTTCGTCCGGGAGGCGTTTCGGATGAGCAGTTCTTC. This encodes CASSFRPGGVSDEQFF.

The V gene is TRBV6-4, the J gene TRBJ1-2, with D perhaps matching TRBD1 (6 bases). The germline V gene encodes CDR1 MRHNA and CDR2 SNTAGT. V was clipped by 1 base and J by 3 bases, with 12 bases between them. This CDR3 contains 15 residues. CDR3 in DNA: TGTGCCAGCAGTGACTGGGGGCTATCTCACTATGGCTACACCTTC. It yields the protein CASSDWGLSHYGYTF.

The V call is TRBV28, the J call TRBJ2-7; D may be TRBD2 (6 bases). CDR1 is MDHEN, CDR2 SYDVKM, per germline. The CDR3 totals 14 residues. The V and J ends lost 5 bases and 6 bases respectively, with 17 bases between them. CDR3 sequence (DNA): TGTGCCAGCAGTCCCCTTGCCACCGGGGGCGAGCAGTACTTC. Its translation: CASSPLATGGEQYF.

This clone came up once. This chain connects TRBV19 to TRBJ2-1, with TRBD2 matching over 8 bases. The germline CDR1 and CDR2 sequences are LNHDA and SQIVND (reference sequence). V dropped 2 bases and J dropped 7; count of bases not matched to a gene: 10. There are 16 residues in the CDR3. This CDR3 reads CASSIWRSGSTNEQFF. CDR3 DNA sequence: TGTGCCAGTAGTATATGGAGGAGCGGGAGTACGAATGAGCAGTTCTTC. Full variable domain (outside the CDR3, taken from reference TRBV19 and TRBJ2-1): DGGITQSPKYLFRKEGQNVTLSCEQNLNHDAMYWYRQDPGQGLRLIYYSQIVNDFQKGDIAEGYSVSREKKESFPLTVTSAQKNPTAFYLCASSIWRSGSTNEQFFGPGTRLTVL.

This sequence joins TRBV4-2 and TRBJ2-7; 12 bases are a match to TRBD2. The CDR3 totals 14 residues. Unmatched junction bases numbered 4, after V lost 5 bases and J lost 5 bases. The germline V gene encodes CDR1 LGHNA and CDR2 YNFKEQ. The DNA of the CDR3 is TGTGCCAGCAGCAGGACTAGCGGGACAGACGAGCAGTACTTC. It specifies CASSRTSGTDEQYF.

The chain employs TRBV7-9 and TRBJ1-3, with no clear D. V lost 7 bases to trimming and J lost 1 base, with 8 bases between them. There are 13 residues in the CDR3. Germline CDR1 is SEHNR and CDR2 is FQNEAQ (reference sequence). The CDR3 region is CASKTLSGNTIYF. For the CDR3, the DNA is TGTGCCAGCAAGACTCTTTCTGGAAACACCATATATTTT.

A few counts support this clone. The chain uses TRBV7-2 and TRBJ1-1; 10 nucleotides match TRBD1. The CDR3 runs to 17 residues. Germline-derived CDR1 and CDR2 are SGHTA and FQGNSA. V shed 2 bases, J shed 3 bases, and the junction held 9 bases outside the gene matches. CDR3 sequence (DNA): TGTGCCAGCAGCTTATTGACAGGGGGCGACATTTACACTGAAGCTTTCTTT. Translating it yields CASSLLTGGDIYTEAFF.

This chain connects TRBV5-6 to TRBJ2-3; TRBD2 aligns across 11 bases. V lost 4 bases to trimming and J lost 3 bases; unmatched junction nucleotides: 10. CDR3 length equals 17 residues. In germline, CDR1 is SGHDT, CDR2 YYEEEE. The CDR3 loop reads CASSQGLAEKGTDTQYF. Written as DNA, the CDR3 is TGTGCCAGCAGCCAGGGACTAGCGGAGAAGGGAACAGATACGCAGTATTTT.

The chain employs TRBV4-1 and TRBJ2-2; D may be TRBD2 (5 bases). Germline V CDR1 and CDR2: MGHRA, YSYEKL. V was cut by 0 bases and J by 3 bases, with 8 bases left in between. This CDR3 is 15 amino acids long. The CDR3 nucleotides read TGCGCCAGCAGCCAAGAGCCAGCGGACACCGGGGAGCTGTTTTTT. Its translation: CASSQEPADTGELFF.

The chain is built from TRBV19 and TRBJ1-4; a weak D match, TRBD1 (5 bases). The V and J ends lost 3 bases and 2 bases respectively, with 19 bases between them. The V gene's germline CDR1 is LNHDA and CDR2 SQIVND (reference sequence). The CDR3 runs 18 residues. The CDR3 reads CASSIQGVGRATNEKLFF. The CDR3 DNA reads as TGTGCCAGTAGTATCCAGGGTGTGGGTCGGGCCACTAATGAAAAACTGTTTTTT.

The V gene is TRBV6-6, the J gene TRBJ1-3; D is ambiguous. CDR1 is MNHNY and CDR2 is SVGAGI in the germline V gene (reference sequence). The CDR3 is 13 amino acids. V was trimmed by 2 bases and J by 3 bases, leaving 5 bases between them. Here the CDR3 DNA reads TGTGCCAGCAGTTACGCGGATGGAAACACCATATATTTT. Translating it yields CASSYADGNTIYF.

This sequence joins TRBV19 and TRBJ2-5; D is possibly TRBD2 (5 bases). Per the germline V gene, CDR1 is LNHDA and CDR2 is SQIVND (reference sequence). The CDR3 runs to 13 residues. V dropped 5 bases and J dropped 7 bases, with 14 bases sitting between them. CDR3 sequence reads: CASSEGNRGTQYF. CDR3 in DNA: TGTGCCAGTAGTGAGGGCAACCGGGGGACCCAGTACTTC.

J is TRBJ1-5 and V is TRBV27; D may be TRBD1 (5 bases). Germline CDR1 and CDR2: MNHEY and SMNVEV (reference sequence). V was pared by 8 bases and J by 0 bases, with 14 bases between. This CDR3 has 15 residues. CDR3 in DNA: TGTGCCAGCCCAATAGGACAAAATAGCAATCAGCCCCAGCATTTT. It codes for CASPIGQNSNQPQHF.

The V call is TRBV9, the J call TRBJ1-1, with a weak D call TRBD1 (5 bases). The CDR3 is 15 amino acids. The germline CDR1 and CDR2 sequences are SGDLS and YYNGEE. V gave up 0 bases and J gave up 4 bases, with 13 bases separating them. The CDR3 DNA reads TGTGCCAGCAGCGTAGTTGGGGGGGTCGGCACTGAAGCTTTCTTT. It is translated as CASSVVGGVGTEAFF.

The chain employs TRBV24-1 and TRBJ2-1; 9 bases line up with TRBD2. J was trimmed by 0 bases and V by 3 bases; bases with no gene match: 8. Germline V gene sequence: CDR1 KGHDR, CDR2 SFDVKD. The CDR3 runs to 18 residues. For the CDR3, the DNA is TGTGCCACCAGTGATGCTGGGCGGGGGGGAAGCTCCTACAATGAGCAGTTCTTC. Amino acids: CATSDAGRGGSSYNEQFF.

V and J are TRBV28 and TRBJ1-1, with 9 bases identical to TRBD1. The CDR3 runs 12 residues. The germline V gene encodes CDR1 MDHEN and CDR2 SYDVKM. V lost 6 bases to trimming and J lost 6 bases; unmatched junction nucleotides: 2. The CDR3 here is CASSTGGPEAFF. The CDR3 DNA reads TGTGCCAGCAGCACAGGGGGCCCTGAAGCTTTCTTT.

The chain combines TRBV23-1 with TRBJ1-2; possible D gene TRBD1, 5 bases. TRBV23-1 belongs to the ORF category, with a function that is uncertain. This CDR3 contains 14 residues. V lost 4 bases to trimming and J lost 4 bases, with 13 bases between them. This CDR3 is CASSRGSGSYGYTF. The DNA for the CDR3 is TGCGCCAGCAGTCGGGGCAGTGGCTCCTATGGCTACACCTTC.

This clone was seen once. The rearrangement uses TRBV6-5 and TRBJ2-4; D is perhaps TRBD1 (5 bases). This CDR3 spans 15 amino acids. Trimming removed 6 bases from V and 6 bases from J, with 18 bases in between. CDR1 is MNHEY and CDR2 is SVGAGI in the germline V gene. CDR3 DNA sequence: TGTGCCAGCAGGCCGCGGTCAGGGAATATAAACATTCAGTACTTC. This encodes CASRPRSGNINIQYF.

The genes are TRBV29-1 and TRBJ1-1; D unclear. CDR3 length: 13 amino acids. V was shortened by 7 bases and J by 0 bases, with 12 bases between the two germline ends. CDR1 and CDR2 (germline): SQVTM, ANQGSEA. Written as DNA, the CDR3 is TGCAGCGCCAACCCTAATATGAACACTGAAGCTTTCTTT. Protein product: CSANPNMNTEAFF.

V and J are TRBV19 and TRBJ1-1, with D possibly being TRBD1 (6 bases). V dropped 10 bases and J dropped 4 bases, with 22 bases sitting between them. Germline assignment: CDR1 LNHDA and CDR2 SQIVND (reference sequence). The CDR3 extends over 15 amino acids. This CDR3 reads CATRVGASGFTEAFF. As DNA, the CDR3 is TGTGCCACTAGGGTGGGGGCATCGGGGTTCACTGAAGCTTTCTTT.

This rearrangement joins TRBV9 to TRBJ1-1; TRBD1 matches 9 bases. The CDR3 length is 17 residues. CDR1 SGDLS and CDR2 YYNGEE come from the germline V gene. Trimming cost V 3 bases and J 0 bases; bases outside gene matches: 9. Here the CDR3 DNA reads TGTGCCAGCAGCGGCGGACAGGGGTCTACTATGAACACTGAAGCTTTCTTT. Its translation: CASSGGQGSTMNTEAFF.